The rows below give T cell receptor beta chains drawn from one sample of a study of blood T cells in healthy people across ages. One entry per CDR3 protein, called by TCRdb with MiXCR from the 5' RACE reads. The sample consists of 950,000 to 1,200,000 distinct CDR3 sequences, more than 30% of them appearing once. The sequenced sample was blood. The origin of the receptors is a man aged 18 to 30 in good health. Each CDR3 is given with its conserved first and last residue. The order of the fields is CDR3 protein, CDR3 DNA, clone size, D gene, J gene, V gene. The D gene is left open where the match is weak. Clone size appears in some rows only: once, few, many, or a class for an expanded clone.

cdr3_aa: CASSPSAQGIYEKLFF
cdr3_nt: TGTGCCAGCAGTCCGAGCGCACAGGGGATATATGAAAAACTGTTTTTT
clone_size: -
d_call: TRBD1
j_call: TRBJ1-4
v_call: TRBV25-1

cdr3_aa: CSANPRDQSSYEQYF
cdr3_nt: TGCAGTGCTAACCCCCGGGACCAGAGCTCCTACGAGCAGTACTTC
clone_size: -
d_call: -
j_call: TRBJ2-7
v_call: TRBV20-1

cdr3_aa: CASSLAGTGYTEAFF
cdr3_nt: TGTGCCAGCAGCTTAGCCGGGACAGGGTACACTGAAGCTTTCTTT
clone_size: few
d_call: TRBD1
j_call: TRBJ1-1
v_call: TRBV7-2

cdr3_aa: CASSQALAQGTDTQYF
cdr3_nt: TGCGCCAGCAGCCAAGCCCTAGCCCAGGGCACAGATACGCAGTATTTT
clone_size: many
d_call: -
j_call: TRBJ2-3
v_call: TRBV4-3

cdr3_aa: CAADMNTEAFF
cdr3_nt: TGTGCCGCGGACATGAACACTGAAGCTTTCTTT
clone_size: -
d_call: -
j_call: TRBJ1-1
v_call: TRBV30

cdr3_aa: CASSFQRAIKETQYF
cdr3_nt: TGTGCCAGCAGCTTTCAGCGGGCGATTAAGGAGACCCAGTACTTC
clone_size: -
d_call: -
j_call: TRBJ2-5
v_call: TRBV7-2

cdr3_aa: CASSHPQEATNEKLFF
cdr3_nt: TGTGCCAGCAGTCACCCACAGGAAGCAACTAATGAAAAACTGTTTTTT
clone_size: -
d_call: -
j_call: TRBJ1-4
v_call: TRBV6-6

cdr3_aa: CASSLGSGVGEKLFF
cdr3_nt: TGTGCCAGCAGTTTAGGATCGGGGGTCGGTGAAAAACTGTTTTTT
clone_size: -
d_call: -
j_call: TRBJ1-4
v_call: TRBV12-3/TRBV12-4

cdr3_aa: CASSRSPGEAFF
cdr3_nt: TGTGCCAGCAGTAGGTCGCCGGGGGAAGCTTTCTTT
clone_size: -
d_call: -
j_call: TRBJ1-1
v_call: TRBV12-3/TRBV12-4

cdr3_aa: CASSQDLPSYNEQFF
cdr3_nt: TGTGCCAGCAGCCAAGATCTCCCATCCTACAATGAGCAGTTCTTC
clone_size: -
d_call: -
j_call: TRBJ2-1
v_call: TRBV3-1

cdr3_aa: CASSSVRGLRTDTQYF
cdr3_nt: TGTGCCAGCAGCTCCGTGAGGGGGTTGCGCACAGATACGCAGTATTTT
clone_size: few
d_call: -
j_call: TRBJ2-3
v_call: TRBV11-2

cdr3_aa: CASSPQGVVHTEAFF
cdr3_nt: TGTGCCAGCAGCCCACAGGGGGTTGTTCACACTGAAGCTTTCTTT
clone_size: few
d_call: TRBD1
j_call: TRBJ1-1
v_call: TRBV7-9

cdr3_aa: CSARAEGQGARDTQYF
cdr3_nt: TGCAGTGCTAGAGCCGAGGGACAGGGGGCCAGAGATACGCAGTATTTT
clone_size: -
d_call: TRBD1
j_call: TRBJ2-3
v_call: TRBV20-1

cdr3_aa: CASSSTGLGGYTF
cdr3_nt: TGTGCCAGCAGCTCTACAGGGTTAGGGGGCTACACCTTC
clone_size: -
d_call: -
j_call: TRBJ1-2
v_call: TRBV7-3

cdr3_aa: CASSLEDSGANVLTF
cdr3_nt: TGTGCCAGCAGCTTAGAGGACTCTGGGGCCAACGTCCTGACTTTC
clone_size: medium-sized
d_call: -
j_call: TRBJ2-6
v_call: TRBV5-6

cdr3_aa: CSASDSYEQYF
cdr3_nt: TGCAGCGCTTCCGACTCCTACGAGCAGTACTTC
clone_size: many
d_call: -
j_call: TRBJ2-7
v_call: TRBV29-1

cdr3_aa: CASGQTYEQYF
cdr3_nt: TGTGCCTCCGGACAGACCTACGAGCAGTACTTC
clone_size: few
d_call: -
j_call: TRBJ2-7
v_call: TRBV6-2/TRBV6-3

cdr3_aa: CASKPSEGKAYGYTF
cdr3_nt: TGCGCCAGCAAGCCCTCCGAGGGGAAGGCCTATGGCTACACCTTC
clone_size: -
d_call: -
j_call: TRBJ1-2
v_call: TRBV5-1

cdr3_aa: CASKLEGRSYEQYF
cdr3_nt: TGTGCCTCCAAATTGGAGGGGAGGTCCTACGAGCAGTACTTC
clone_size: -
d_call: -
j_call: TRBJ2-7
v_call: TRBV6-6

cdr3_aa: CASSTEINTEAFF
cdr3_nt: TGTGCCAGCAGCACCGAGATAAACACTGAAGCTTTCTTT
clone_size: few
d_call: -
j_call: TRBJ1-1
v_call: TRBV7-9

cdr3_aa: CATSRGGTAMNTEAFF
cdr3_nt: TGTGCCACCAGCAGAGGTGGGACGGCTATGAACACTGAAGCTTTCTTT
clone_size: -
d_call: -
j_call: TRBJ1-1
v_call: TRBV15

cdr3_aa: CASSLTATESNEKLFF
cdr3_nt: TGTGCCAGCAGTTTGACGGCGACAGAGTCTAATGAAAAACTGTTTTTT
clone_size: -
d_call: -
j_call: TRBJ1-4
v_call: TRBV28

cdr3_aa: CSVEEDRATGELFF
cdr3_nt: TGCAGCGTTGAAGAAGACAGGGCCACCGGGGAGCTGTTTTTT
clone_size: -
d_call: TRBD1
j_call: TRBJ2-2
v_call: TRBV29-1

cdr3_aa: CASSKDSHNSPLHF
cdr3_nt: TGTGCCAGCAGCAAGGACAGCCATAATTCACCCCTCCACTTT
clone_size: few
d_call: -
j_call: TRBJ1-6
v_call: TRBV21-1

cdr3_aa: CASSPRTGGGTGNTIYF
cdr3_nt: TGTGCCAGCAGCCCAAGGACAGGGGGAGGAACTGGAAACACCATATATTTT
clone_size: -
d_call: TRBD1
j_call: TRBJ1-3
v_call: TRBV4-2

cdr3_aa: CASSGTGTNSPLHF
cdr3_nt: TGTGCCAGCAGTGGAACAGGGACCAATTCACCCCTCCACTTT
clone_size: few
d_call: -
j_call: TRBJ1-6
v_call: TRBV27

cdr3_aa: CASSLVGGQNSPLHF
cdr3_nt: TGTGCCAGCAGCTTAGTTGGGGGGCAAAATTCACCCCTCCACTTT
clone_size: -
d_call: -
j_call: TRBJ1-6
v_call: TRBV7-9

cdr3_aa: CASSLKGRGTHQETQYF
cdr3_nt: TGTGCCAGCAGCTTAAAGGGGCGGGGGACCCACCAAGAGACCCAGTACTTC
clone_size: -
d_call: TRBD2
j_call: TRBJ2-5
v_call: TRBV7-9

cdr3_aa: CSARPRTSSDTQYF
cdr3_nt: TGCAGTGCTAGACCTAGGACTTCCAGCGATACGCAGTATTTT
clone_size: -
d_call: -
j_call: TRBJ2-3
v_call: TRBV20-1

cdr3_aa: CASSLGPAGDTQYF
cdr3_nt: TGTGCCAGCAGTTTGGGACCGGCGGGAGATACGCAGTATTTT
clone_size: few
d_call: -
j_call: TRBJ2-3
v_call: TRBV12-3/TRBV12-4

cdr3_aa: CASSHGDGYTF
cdr3_nt: TGTGCCAGCAGCCATGGGGATGGCTACACCTTC
clone_size: -
d_call: -
j_call: TRBJ1-2
v_call: TRBV14

cdr3_aa: CASSLERRSSYNEQFF
cdr3_nt: TGTGCCAGCAGCTTAGAGCGCAGAAGCTCCTACAATGAGCAGTTCTTC
clone_size: -
d_call: -
j_call: TRBJ2-1
v_call: TRBV7-2

cdr3_aa: CAISESRTSSSYNEQFF
cdr3_nt: TGTGCCATCAGTGAGTCAAGGACGTCGAGCTCCTACAATGAGCAGTTCTTC
clone_size: few
d_call: -
j_call: TRBJ2-1
v_call: TRBV10-3

cdr3_aa: CASSQQQTRGSNQPQHF
cdr3_nt: TGCGCCAGCAGCCAACAACAAACCAGGGGCAGCAATCAGCCCCAGCATTTT
clone_size: -
d_call: -
j_call: TRBJ1-5
v_call: TRBV4-1

cdr3_aa: CASSPLGEQYF
cdr3_nt: TGTGCCAGCAGTCCTCTGGGTGAGCAGTACTTC
clone_size: -
d_call: -
j_call: TRBJ2-7
v_call: TRBV12-3/TRBV12-4

cdr3_aa: CSASHPGTRETGTSFTDTQYF
cdr3_nt: TGCAGTGCTAGTCACCCCGGGACAAGAGAAACCGGGACTAGCTTCACAGATACGCAGTATTTT
clone_size: -
d_call: TRBD2
j_call: TRBJ2-3
v_call: TRBV20-1

cdr3_aa: CASSLSPSPETQYF
cdr3_nt: TGCGCCAGCAGCTTATCACCTAGCCCAGAGACCCAGTACTTC
clone_size: few
d_call: -
j_call: TRBJ2-5
v_call: TRBV5-1

cdr3_aa: CATSRERGKLFF
cdr3_nt: TGTGCCACCAGCAGAGAAAGGGGAAAACTGTTTTTT
clone_size: -
d_call: -
j_call: TRBJ1-4
v_call: TRBV15

cdr3_aa: CSGTGTGAIVGYGYTF
cdr3_nt: TGCAGTGGCACCGGGACAGGGGCGATAGTAGGCTATGGCTACACCTTC
clone_size: -
d_call: TRBD1
j_call: TRBJ1-2
v_call: TRBV20-1

cdr3_aa: CASSPVGDMNTEAFF
cdr3_nt: TGCGCCAGCAGCCCCGTAGGGGATATGAACACTGAAGCTTTCTTT
clone_size: -
d_call: -
j_call: TRBJ1-1
v_call: TRBV4-1

cdr3_aa: CASSYSRQKNSPPHF
cdr3_nt: TGTGCCAGCAGTTACTCGAGACAGAAGAATTCACCCCCCCACTTT
clone_size: -
d_call: -
j_call: TRBJ1-6
v_call: TRBV6-2/TRBV6-3

cdr3_aa: CSASVANTGELFF
cdr3_nt: TGCAGTGCAAGTGTCGCGAACACCGGGGAGCTGTTTTTT
clone_size: few
d_call: -
j_call: TRBJ2-2
v_call: TRBV20-1

cdr3_aa: CASSLSRGDTEAFF
cdr3_nt: TGTGCCAGCAGCTTAAGTCGGGGGGACACTGAAGCTTTCTTT
clone_size: few
d_call: -
j_call: TRBJ1-1
v_call: TRBV7-8

cdr3_aa: CASSKAGGHQPQHF
cdr3_nt: TGTGCCAGCAGCAAGGCAGGGGGCCATCAGCCCCAGCATTTT
clone_size: few
d_call: -
j_call: TRBJ1-5
v_call: TRBV21-1

cdr3_aa: CATNPGGTDTQYF
cdr3_nt: TGTGCCACCAACCCCGGGGGCACAGATACGCAGTATTTT
clone_size: few
d_call: -
j_call: TRBJ2-3
v_call: TRBV9

cdr3_aa: CASSQERFVGAGNEQFF
cdr3_nt: TGCGCCAGCAGCCAAGAAAGGTTCGTGGGGGCTGGTAATGAGCAGTTCTTC
clone_size: -
d_call: -
j_call: TRBJ2-1
v_call: TRBV4-3

cdr3_aa: CASSLAGQGTQYF
cdr3_nt: TGCGCCAGCAGCTTGGCAGGTCAAGGGACCCAGTACTTC
clone_size: -
d_call: -
j_call: TRBJ2-5
v_call: TRBV5-1

cdr3_aa: CASSFVGSSYNEQFF
cdr3_nt: TGTGCCAGCAGCTTTGTGGGGAGCTCCTACAATGAGCAGTTCTTC
clone_size: few
d_call: -
j_call: TRBJ2-1
v_call: TRBV7-8

cdr3_aa: CASSQVEFGDTGELFF
cdr3_nt: TGTGCCAGCAGCCAAGTTGAGTTCGGCGACACCGGGGAGCTGTTTTTT
clone_size: -
d_call: -
j_call: TRBJ2-2
v_call: TRBV14

cdr3_aa: CASSPASRTKDTQYF
cdr3_nt: TGTGCCAGCAGTCCGGCCAGCCGGACTAAGGATACGCAGTATTTT
clone_size: -
d_call: -
j_call: TRBJ2-3
v_call: TRBV12-3/TRBV12-4

cdr3_aa: CASSQEVQSLGNQPQHF
cdr3_nt: TGCGCCAGCAGCCAAGAGGTACAGAGTTTGGGCAATCAGCCCCAGCATTTT
clone_size: few
d_call: -
j_call: TRBJ1-5
v_call: TRBV4-3

cdr3_aa: CAIRRTQGRGYTEAFF
cdr3_nt: TGTGCCATCAGAAGAACACAGGGCAGGGGTTACACTGAAGCTTTCTTT
clone_size: once
d_call: -
j_call: TRBJ1-1
v_call: TRBV10-3

cdr3_aa: CAISETGSPSYEQYF
cdr3_nt: TGTGCCATCAGTGAGACAGGGTCCCCTTCCTACGAGCAGTACTTC
clone_size: few
d_call: -
j_call: TRBJ2-7
v_call: TRBV10-3

cdr3_aa: CSVEGLVTSTDTQYF
cdr3_nt: TGCAGCGTTGAAGGACTCGTTACATCCACAGATACGCAGTATTTT
clone_size: -
d_call: -
j_call: TRBJ2-3
v_call: TRBV29-1